The rows below give T cell receptor beta chains drawn from one sample of a study of T cell repertoires in cytomegalovirus infection. MiXCR was run by TCRdb on the reads, yielding one entry per CDR3 protein. The sample has roughly 500,000 distinct CDR3 sequences; about 11% are singletons. Input material: PBMCs. These receptors were collected from a human donor in good health (CMV status not recorded). Some clones in this sample may be carry-over from other donors' samples. CDR3s include the opening cysteine and the closing phenylalanine or tryptophan. The order of the fields is clone size, D gene, J gene, V gene, CDR3 protein, CDR3 DNA. A D gene is named only where the DNA matches it firmly. Not every row has a clone size; where given, it reads once, few, many or a size class.

many,-,TRBJ2-2,TRBV6-5,CASSRGWGPGTGELFF,TGTGCCAGCAGCCGAGGGTGGGGCCCGGGGACCGGGGAGCTGTTTTTT
-,-,TRBJ2-2,TRBV7-3,CASSLDSGNTGELFF,TGTGCCAGCAGCTTAGACAGCGGAAACACCGGGGAGCTGTTTTTT
many,TRBD2,TRBJ2-1,TRBV19,CASSIDVAGVPEQFF,TGTGCCAGTAGTATAGACGTAGCGGGAGTCCCTGAGCAGTTCTTC
many,TRBD1,TRBJ2-5,TRBV23-1,CASISKTGIGETQYF,TGCGCCAGCATCTCCAAGACAGGGATTGGGGAGACCCAGTACTTC
-,-,TRBJ2-1,TRBV28,CASSFMSGLAEGVNEQFF,TGTGCCAGCAGTTTTATGAGTGGGCTAGCGGAGGGGGTCAATGAGCAGTTCTTC
many,-,TRBJ1-1,TRBV6-5,CASSYGSANTEAFF,TGTGCCAGCAGTTACGGTTCGGCGAACACTGAAGCTTTCTTT
few,TRBD1,TRBJ1-1,TRBV7-9,CASSSGGTVNTEAFF,TGTGCCAGCAGCTCAGGAGGGACAGTCAACACTGAAGCTTTCTTT
few,TRBD1,TRBJ1-1,TRBV19,CASSIQGAWNTEAFF,TGTGCCAGTAGTATACAGGGGGCGTGGAACACTGAAGCTTTCTTT
few,-,TRBJ1-4,TRBV29-1,CSAQGLGVNEKLFF,TGCAGCGCCCAGGGACTAGGGGTTAATGAAAAACTGTTTTTT
many,TRBD1,TRBJ2-5,TRBV2,CASKPGTDQETQYF,TGTGCCAGTAAACCCGGGACAGACCAAGAGACCCAGTACTTC
many,TRBD1,TRBJ2-1,TRBV20-1,CSATPGQDVGSYNEQFF,TGCAGTGCTACCCCGGGACAGGACGTCGGATCCTACAATGAGCAGTTCTTC
many,TRBD2,TRBJ2-1,TRBV11-2,CASSFNPGRANEQFF,TGTGCCAGCAGCTTCAACCCAGGGAGGGCAAATGAGCAGTTCTTC
-,-,TRBJ2-2,TRBV5-1,CASSLVVDPGTGELFF,TGCGCCAGCAGCTTGGTTGTGGACCCCGGGACCGGGGAGCTGTTTTTT
many,-,TRBJ1-2,TRBV7-9,CASSKSRDNYGYTF,TGTGCCAGCAGCAAAAGCCGGGACAACTATGGCTACACCTTC
-,TRBD1,TRBJ1-2,TRBV12-3/TRBV12-4,CASEGTGLEGYGYTF,TGTGCCAGCGAAGGGACAGGGCTAGAAGGCTATGGCTACACCTTC
many,TRBD2,TRBJ2-5,TRBV4-1,CASSQEGLVEETQYF,TGCGCCAGCAGCCAAGAAGGACTAGTCGAAGAGACCCAGTACTTC
many,-,TRBJ1-2,TRBV11-2,CASSLEVSADGYTF,TGTGCCAGCAGCTTAGAGGTCTCAGCAGATGGCTACACCTTC
many,TRBD1,TRBJ1-1,TRBV4-1,CASNLGQGATEAFF,TGCGCCAGCAACCTCGGACAGGGGGCCACTGAAGCTTTCTTT
many,-,TRBJ1-1,TRBV12-3/TRBV12-4,CASSFARQSNTEAFF,TGTGCCAGCAGTTTCGCGAGACAGTCGAACACTGAAGCTTTCTTT
many,-,TRBJ1-2,TRBV29-1,CSVAGGLDYGYTF,TGCAGCGTTGCGGGGGGATTAGACTATGGCTACACCTTC
-,-,TRBJ1-5,TRBV20-1,CSSSESGEPQHF,TGCAGTTCCAGTGAGAGCGGGGAGCCCCAGCATTTT
many,-,TRBJ2-4,TRBV27,CASSLSNRWSKNIQYF,TGTGCCAGCAGTTTATCCAACAGGTGGTCCAAAAACATTCAGTACTTC